A selection of T cell receptor beta chains follows, all from one sample in a study of T cells in Graves' hyperthyroidism and ophthalmopathy. Via MiXCR, TCRdb re-called the multiplex PCR reads, giving one row per CDR3 protein. The sample records some 300,000 distinct CDR3 sequences, about an eighth being singletons. Sequencing input: blood. The receptors were gathered from a woman younger than 45 with Graves' hyperthyroidism that later progressed to Graves' ophthalmopathy. Both conserved end residues are part of each CDR3. The D gene is left open where the match is weak. The size entry is marked missing in some rows and otherwise reads once, few, many or a size class.

V: TRBV7-9
size: NA
D: NA
J: TRBJ2-1
CDR3: CASSLGQGRGGEQFF
DNA: TGTGCCAGCAGTTTAGGACAGGGGCGGGGGGGGGAGCAGTTCTTC

V: TRBV20-1
size: many
D: NA
J: TRBJ2-1
CDR3: CSARDLTGLSRSSSYNEQFF
DNA: TGCAGTGCTAGAGATTTAACAGGGCTGTCACGTTCTTCTTCCTACAATGAGCAGTTCTTC

V: TRBV20-1
size: many
D: NA
J: TRBJ2-3
CDR3: CSASIPADTSRTDTQYF
DNA: TGCAGTGCTTCCATTCCAGCGGATACTAGCCGTACAGATACGCAGTATTTT

V: TRBV13
size: few
D: NA
J: TRBJ2-1
CDR3: CASSLNYIEQFF
DNA: TGTGCCAGCAGCTTAAATTACATCGAGCAGTTCTTC

V: TRBV7-2
size: many
D: TRBD2
J: TRBJ2-2
CDR3: CASSLTSGSDTGELFF
DNA: TGTGCCAGCAGCTTAACCAGCGGGAGCGACACCGGGGAGCTGTTTTTT

V: TRBV30
size: many
D: TRBD2
J: TRBJ2-7
CDR3: CAWRDTLGLAGGRGEQYF
DNA: TGTGCCTGGAGGGATACGCTGGGACTAGCGGGAGGGCGTGGGGAGCAGTACTTC

V: TRBV3-1
size: many
D: NA
J: TRBJ2-7
CDR3: CASSPGGPMGYEQYF
DNA: TGTGCCAGCAGCCCAGGTGGCCCGATGGGGTACGAGCAGTACTTC

V: TRBV11-2
size: many
D: NA
J: TRBJ2-3
CDR3: CASSLGGKRTDTQYF
DNA: TGTGCCAGCAGCCTAGGCGGAAAAAGGACAGATACGCAGTATTTT

V: TRBV11-2
size: many
D: NA
J: TRBJ2-1
CDR3: CASSSINEQFF
DNA: TGTGCCAGCAGCTCGATAAATGAGCAGTTCTTC

V: TRBV9
size: few
D: NA
J: TRBJ1-1
CDR3: CASSGGGTDLNTEAFF
DNA: TGTGCCAGCAGCGGGGGGGGTACAGATCTGAACACTGAAGCTTTCTTT

V: TRBV19
size: NA
D: NA
J: TRBJ1-6
CDR3: CASNVGINRALHF
DNA: TGTGCCAGTAACGTGGGGATCAATCGGGCCCTCCACTTT

V: TRBV7-2
size: many
D: TRBD2
J: TRBJ2-2
CDR3: CASTPAGVGAGELFF
DNA: TGTGCCAGCACCCCCGCGGGAGTCGGTGCCGGGGAGCTGTTTTTT

V: TRBV20-1
size: many
D: NA
J: TRBJ2-7
CDR3: CSARDEQGLSEQYF
DNA: TGCAGTGCTAGAGATGAGCAGGGCTTGAGCGAGCAGTACTTC

V: TRBV29-1
size: many
D: TRBD1
J: TRBJ2-7
CDR3: CSVETGTGLYEQYF
DNA: TGCAGCGTTGAAACCGGGACAGGGCTCTACGAGCAGTACTTC

V: TRBV20-1
size: NA
D: NA
J: TRBJ2-1
CDR3: CSAPGLGSSYNEQFF
DNA: TGCAGTGCCCCTGGACTGGGAAGCTCCTACAATGAGCAGTTCTTC

V: TRBV11-2
size: many
D: NA
J: TRBJ1-2
CDR3: CASSTGDGYTF
DNA: TGTGCCAGCAGCACAGGAGATGGCTACACCTTC

V: TRBV28
size: many
D: NA
J: TRBJ1-4
CDR3: CASSFGGNNEKLFF
DNA: TGTGCCAGCAGTTTTGGGGGGAATAATGAAAAACTGTTTTTT

V: TRBV20-1
size: many
D: NA
J: TRBJ2-7
CDR3: CSARAWGDEQYF
DNA: TGCAGTGCTAGGGCCTGGGGCGACGAGCAGTACTTC

V: TRBV28
size: many
D: NA
J: TRBJ1-1
CDR3: CASSMDGQNTEAFF
DNA: TGTGCCAGCAGTATGGACGGCCAGAACACTGAAGCTTTCTTT

V: TRBV20-1
size: NA
D: NA
J: TRBJ1-5
CDR3: CSAREREVLSNQPQHF
DNA: TGCAGTGCTAGAGAGAGAGAAGTACTTAGCAATCAGCCCCAGCATTTT

V: TRBV7-9
size: NA
D: NA
J: TRBJ2-4
CDR3: CASSLEPGNIQYF
DNA: TGTGCCAGCAGCTTAGAGCCAGGAAACATTCAGTACTTC

V: TRBV20-1
size: many
D: NA
J: TRBJ1-2
CDR3: CSAPDGNYGYTF
DNA: TGCAGTGCTCCGGACGGGAACTATGGCTACACCTTC

V: TRBV12-3/TRBV12-4
size: many
D: TRBD2
J: TRBJ2-7
CDR3: CASSRGRSSYEQYF
DNA: TGTGCCAGCAGTCGCGGGAGGAGCTCCTACGAGCAGTACTTC

V: TRBV4-3
size: few
D: NA
J: TRBJ2-2
CDR3: CASSQVVTGELFF
DNA: TGCGCCAGCAGCCAAGTGGTCACCGGGGAGCTGTTTTTT

V: TRBV10-1
size: NA
D: NA
J: TRBJ1-5
CDR3: CASSEHGARGNQPQHF
DNA: TGCGCCAGCAGTGAGCACGGGGCCCGAGGAAATCAGCCCCAGCATTTT

V: TRBV20-1
size: many
D: NA
J: TRBJ2-7
CDR3: CSARENSYEQYF
DNA: TGCAGTGCCAGGGAGAACTCCTACGAGCAGTACTTC

V: TRBV5-1
size: many
D: NA
J: TRBJ1-5
CDR3: CASSPDGDSNQPQHF
DNA: TGCGCCAGCAGCCCGGACGGTGATAGCAATCAGCCCCAGCATTTT

V: TRBV15
size: many
D: NA
J: TRBJ1-1
CDR3: CATSRDARVAEAFF
DNA: TGTGCCACCAGCAGAGATGCGAGGGTGGCTGAAGCTTTCTTT

V: TRBV11-2
size: NA
D: TRBD1
J: TRBJ2-1
CDR3: CASSSYRGQGSYNEQFF
DNA: TGTGCCAGCAGCTCCTACCGGGGACAGGGCTCCTACAATGAGCAGTTCTTC

V: TRBV20-1
size: many
D: NA
J: TRBJ1-1
CDR3: CSAPPRRDEAFF
DNA: TGCAGTGCCCCCCCCCGCAGGGACGAAGCTTTCTTT

V: TRBV5-5
size: many
D: NA
J: TRBJ2-3
CDR3: CASSYLGTDTQYF
DNA: TGTGCCAGCAGTTATTTAGGGACAGATACGCAGTATTTT

V: TRBV4-3
size: few
D: NA
J: TRBJ2-1
CDR3: CASSQGRGLVVEQFF
DNA: TGCGCCAGCAGCCAAGGGAGAGGCCTAGTGGTTGAGCAGTTCTTC

V: TRBV4-2
size: few
D: NA
J: TRBJ2-7
CDR3: CASSQTGTSYEQYF
DNA: TGTGCCAGCAGCCAGACGGGCACCTCCTACGAGCAGTACTTC

V: TRBV30
size: many
D: NA
J: TRBJ1-5
CDR3: CAWTQMGNSNQPQHF
DNA: TGTGCCTGGACCCAAATGGGGAATAGCAATCAGCCCCAGCATTTT

V: TRBV7-6
size: many
D: TRBD2
J: TRBJ2-3
CDR3: CASSRTSGRPSRTDTQYF
DNA: TGTGCCAGCAGCCGGACTAGCGGGAGGCCTTCCCGCACAGATACGCAGTATTTT

V: TRBV3-1
size: few
D: NA
J: TRBJ2-7
CDR3: CASSPPGLSPGEQYF
DNA: TGTGCCAGCAGTCCACCGGGACTTTCCCCGGGCGAGCAGTACTTC

V: TRBV11-1
size: NA
D: NA
J: TRBJ1-1
CDR3: CASSFKGGRLNTEAFF
DNA: TGTGCCAGCAGCTTTAAGGGGGGGCGGCTGAACACTGAAGCTTTCTTT

V: TRBV4-2
size: NA
D: TRBD2
J: TRBJ2-7
CDR3: CASSQEGGRGDEQYF
DNA: TGTGCCAGCAGCCAAGAGGGCGGGAGGGGGGACGAGCAGTACTTC

V: TRBV5-6
size: NA
D: TRBD1
J: TRBJ1-1
CDR3: CASSAERGQSEAFF
DNA: TGTGCCAGCAGCGCAGAGAGGGGGCAATCTGAAGCTTTCTTT

V: TRBV5-5
size: NA
D: TRBD1
J: TRBJ1-3
CDR3: CASSLGGTGANTIYF
DNA: TGTGCCAGCAGCTTAGGTGGGACAGGGGCGAACACCATATATTTT

V: TRBV29-1
size: many
D: NA
J: TRBJ1-1
CDR3: CSVQGLDTEAFF
DNA: TGCAGCGTACAGGGATTGGACACTGAAGCTTTCTTT

V: TRBV2
size: many
D: TRBD1
J: TRBJ1-1
CDR3: CASSERGPTGGNEAFF
DNA: TGTGCCAGCAGTGAAAGGGGGCCGACAGGGGGAAATGAAGCTTTCTTT

V: TRBV12-3/TRBV12-4
size: NA
D: NA
J: TRBJ1-5
CDR3: CASSLGTEVYSNQPQHF
DNA: TGTGCCAGCAGTTTGGGGACGGAAGTCTATAGCAATCAGCCCCAGCATTTT

V: TRBV20-1
size: many
D: NA
J: TRBJ2-1
CDR3: CSARMDSSQAEQFF
DNA: TGCAGTGCTAGAATGGATTCCTCACAAGCAGAGCAGTTCTTC

V: TRBV3-1
size: many
D: NA
J: TRBJ1-2
CDR3: CASSQPSEGINYGYTF
DNA: TGTGCCAGCAGCCAACCGTCGGAGGGGATTAACTATGGCTACACCTTC

V: TRBV29-1
size: NA
D: TRBD1
J: TRBJ1-2
CDR3: CSVEEQGFANYGYTF
DNA: TGCAGCGTTGAAGAACAGGGGTTCGCTAACTATGGCTACACCTTC

V: TRBV5-6
size: many
D: NA
J: TRBJ2-1
CDR3: CASSYGTVSNEQFF
DNA: TGTGCCAGCAGCTATGGGACGGTCTCTAATGAGCAGTTCTTC

V: TRBV7-9
size: many
D: NA
J: TRBJ2-3
CDR3: CASNAGGHTQYF
DNA: TGTGCCAGCAACGCGGGTGGGCATACGCAGTATTTT

V: TRBV15
size: many
D: NA
J: TRBJ2-1
CDR3: CATSAQTLGTSASYNEQFF
DNA: TGTGCCACCAGCGCCCAGACGCTGGGGACTTCCGCTTCCTACAATGAGCAGTTCTTC

V: TRBV7-9
size: many
D: TRBD2
J: TRBJ2-1
CDR3: CASSLRTSGPYNEQFF
DNA: TGTGCCAGCAGCCTTAGGACTAGCGGGCCCTACAATGAGCAGTTCTTC

V: TRBV6-1
size: NA
D: TRBD2
J: TRBJ2-1
CDR3: CASSPRSGSNDEQFF
DNA: TGTGCCAGCAGTCCCCGTAGCGGGAGTAACGATGAGCAGTTCTTC

V: TRBV7-3
size: many
D: NA
J: TRBJ2-3
CDR3: CASSPTLEDTQYF
DNA: TGTGCCAGCAGCCCAACCCTTGAGGATACGCAGTATTTT

V: TRBV28
size: many
D: NA
J: TRBJ2-7
CDR3: CASSPLFNEQYF
DNA: TGTGCCAGCAGCCCCTTATTCAACGAGCAGTACTTC